Shown below are 27 T cell receptor beta chains from a single sample sequenced in a study of T-cell memory formation after mild COVID-19. MiXCR, run by TCRdb on the 5' RACE reads, gives a single entry per CDR3 protein. The data contain fewer than 600,000 distinct CDR3 sequences, roughly 20% of them seen just once; the ten biggest clones take up 8.4%. Sequencing used PBMCs or a T cell subset sorted from them (not recorded which). The receptors stem from an adult woman who had mild COVID-19 (a few samples of this study predate the infection). Cell type and time point are not known.

This chain links TRBV30 with TRBJ2-7; D perhaps matches TRBD1 (6 bases). Trimming took off 5 bases at V and 2 bases at J, with 13 bases between the two ends. This CDR3 comprises 13 residues. Germline assignment: CDR1 GTSNPN and CDR2 SVGIG (reference sequence). CDR3: CAWGGTIPYEQYF. The CDR3 region has the DNA TGTGCCTGGGGTGGGACAATTCCCTACGAGCAGTACTTC. The full variable domain, rest sourced from reference TRBV30 and TRBJ2-7, is SQTIHQWPATLVQPVGSPLSLECTVEGTSNPNLYWYRQAAGRGLQLLFYSVGIGQISSEVPQNLSASRPQDRQFILSSKKLLLSDSGFYLCAWGGTIPYEQYFGPGTRLTVT.

The chain combines TRBV5-4 with TRBJ2-1, with D perhaps given as TRBD1 or TRBD2 (5 bases each). This CDR3 is built from 15 residues. V lost 4 bases and J lost 3, with 14 bases in between. The germline CDR1 and CDR2 sequences are SGHNT and YYREEE (reference sequence). CDR3 nucleotide sequence: TGTGCCAGCAGCACCCGGGACGAGGGCTACAATGAGCAGTTCTTC. It specifies CASSTRDEGYNEQFF. The whole variable domain, filled in from reference TRBV5-4 and TRBJ2-1, reads ETGVTQSPTHLIKTRGQQVTLRCSSQSGHNTVSWYQQALGQGPQFIFQYYREEENGRGNFPPRFSGLQFPNYSSELNVNALELDDSALYLCASSTRDEGYNEQFFGPGTRLTVL.

Only a few counts were recorded for this clonotype. The rearrangement links TRBV7-3 to TRBJ1-2; the D is unclear. V shed 5 bases and J shed 4 bases, with 11 bases lying between them. Per germline, CDR1 SGHTA and CDR2 FQGTGA. The CDR3 runs 13 residues. CDR3 coding DNA: TGTGCCAGCAGCCGGGGTGTCCCCTATGGCTACACCTTC. It specifies CASSRGVPYGYTF.

This clonotype was counted only a few times. This rearrangement joins TRBV5-6 to TRBJ2-1; 9 bases map to TRBD2. V lost 3 bases to trimming and J lost 1 base; unmatched junction nucleotides: 8. The germline V gene encodes CDR1 SGHDT and CDR2 YYEEEE. This CDR3 has 17 residues. The CDR3 sequence: CASSSRLAETSYNEQFF. Here the CDR3 DNA reads TGTGCCAGCAGCTCACGACTAGCGGAGACTTCCTACAATGAGCAGTTCTTC.

The chain employs TRBV7-9 and TRBJ1-1; D call uncertain. Per germline, CDR1 SEHNR and CDR2 FQNEAQ (reference sequence). Trimming left V 5 bases short and J 3 bases short, with 7 bases between. The CDR3 is 12 amino acids. The CDR3 coding sequence is TGTGCCAGCAGCGGGGAGTACACTGAAGCTTTCTTT. The encoded protein is CASSGEYTEAFF.

This clonotype was counted only a few times. The chain carries TRBV4-2 and TRBJ2-7; no reliable D call. The CDR3 extends over 14 amino acids. Trimming pared 1 base from V and 2 bases from J, leaving 9 bases between. Germline CDR1 and CDR2: LGHNA and YNFKEQ. CDR3 sequence: CASSQVPLTYEQYF. The CDR3 coding sequence is TGTGCCAGCAGCCAAGTTCCGCTAACCTACGAGCAGTACTTC.

This clonotype appeared a few times. This sequence joins TRBV5-1 and TRBJ2-5, with TRBD2 matching over 9 bases. V lost 0 bases, J lost 2 bases, and 8 bases stayed unmatched. This CDR3 has 17 amino acids. The germline gives CDR1 SGHRS, CDR2 YFSETQ. CDR3 residues: CASSLDGGGALQETQYF. The CDR3 DNA reads as TGCGCCAGCAGCTTGGATGGCGGGGGGGCTCTTCAAGAGACCCAGTACTTC. Looking up the rest from reference TRBV5-1 and TRBJ2-5 gives the full variable domain: KAGVTQTPRYLIKTRGQQVTLSCSPISGHRSVSWYQQTPGQGLQFLFEYFSETQRNKGNFPGRFSGRQFSNSRSEMNVSTLELGDSALYLCASSLDGGGALQETQYFGPGTRLLVL.

The V gene is TRBV27, the J gene TRBJ1-2; 9 nucleotides agree with TRBD1. There are 13 residues in the CDR3. Germline V gene sequence: CDR1 MNHEY, CDR2 SMNVEV (reference sequence). Trimming cost V 5 bases and J 8 bases; bases outside gene matches: 6. The CDR3 region has the DNA TGTGCCAGCAGTGACGGGACAGGGCGAGGCTACACCTTC. Translated, it gives CASSDGTGRGYTF.

The chain links TRBV20-1 to TRBJ1-2; D remains ambiguous. Germline lookup yields CDR1 DFQATT and CDR2 SNEGSKA (reference sequence). CDR3 size: 14 residues. The V end lost 7 bases, the J end lost 2 bases, and 17 bases lay between the germline ends. The CDR3 DNA follows: TGCAGTGGGACTCAAATGGGGTTAAACTATGGCTACACCTTC. This encodes CSGTQMGLNYGYTF.

This clonotype has at least ten counts. The chain combines TRBV5-1 with TRBJ2-7; D possibly uses TRBD1 or TRBD2 (5 bases each). Between the trimmed V and J ends, which lost 4 bases and 7 bases, there was a span of 21 bases. The CDR3 is 15 residues long. Germline loops: CDR1 SGHRS, CDR2 YFSETQ. The CDR3 DNA follows: TGCGCCAGCAGCCCCTCCTCCAGGGCCGAGGGAGAGCAGTACTTC. It translates to CASSPSSRAEGEQYF.

This clonotype has only a few counts. This rearrangement joins TRBV6-4 to TRBJ2-7; D is unclear. CDR1 and CDR2 (germline): MRHNA, SNTAGT. V lost 6 bases and J lost 7, with 10 bases in between. This CDR3 spans 11 amino acids. The CDR3 spells CASSQVEEQYF. For the CDR3, the DNA is TGTGCCAGCAGCCAGGTTGAAGAGCAGTACTTC.

The chain has TRBV15 and TRBJ1-5, with a tentative D call TRBD1 (6 bases). V lost 5 bases to trimming and J lost 7 bases, with 12 bases between them. Germline assignment: CDR1 LNHNV and CDR2 YYDKDF (reference sequence). This CDR3 contains 13 residues. This chain's CDR3 is CATSDQGNQPQHF. The CDR3 DNA reads TGTGCCACCAGCGATCAGGGGAACCAGCCCCAGCATTTT.

This clonotype was counted at least ten times. V usage is TRBV24-1 and J usage is TRBJ2-2; a possible D gene is TRBD1 (6 bases). The V end lost 6 bases, the J end lost 1 base, and 11 bases lay between the germline ends. Germline values: CDR1 KGHDR, CDR2 SFDVKD. The CDR3 sequence is 15 residues long. CDR3 region: CATSWTTGNTGELFF. The DNA for the CDR3 is TGTGCCACCAGTTGGACGACAGGGAACACCGGGGAGCTGTTTTTT.

The chain joins TRBV4-2 to TRBJ2-1; 8 nucleotides align to TRBD1. CDR3 size: 15 residues. In germline, CDR1 is LGHNA, CDR2 YNFKEQ. V lost 2 bases, J lost 6 bases, and 6 bases stayed unmatched. The CDR3 loop is CASSQLQGTGNEQFF. The CDR3 DNA reads TGTGCCAGCAGCCAACTACAGGGGACAGGCAATGAGCAGTTCTTC.

V and J are TRBV2 and TRBJ1-1; a possible D gene is TRBD1 (5 bases). CDR1 and CDR2 (germline): SNHLY, FYNNEI. The length of the CDR3 is 12 residues. Trimming took 7 bases from V and 0 from J, leaving 6 bases between them. CDR3 amino acids: CASMTVNTEAFF. Here the CDR3 DNA reads TGTGCCAGCATGACAGTGAACACTGAAGCTTTCTTT.

The chain is built from TRBV11-2 and TRBJ2-1; the match to TRBD2 covers 9 bases. Trimming removed 1 base from V and 4 bases from J; junction bases left unmatched: 11. Germline V lookup: CDR1 SGHAT, CDR2 FQNNGV. The CDR3 is 18 residues long. The CDR3 sequence is CASSLVVPREGWYNEQFF. Written as DNA, the CDR3 is TGTGCCAGCAGCTTAGTTGTCCCGCGGGAGGGATGGTACAATGAGCAGTTCTTC.

This clonotype was detected a few times. The chain recombines TRBV24-1 with TRBJ2-3; D is ambiguous. Germline V gene sequence: CDR1 KGHDR, CDR2 SFDVKD. Trimming removed 5 bases at V and 4 bases at J, with 9 bases between. The CDR3 has 13 amino acids. The CDR3 coding sequence is TGTGCCACCAGTGGCGGTCGGCCAGATACGCAGTATTTT. The encoded protein is CATSGGRPDTQYF.

This clonotype was counted only a few times. The J gene is TRBJ2-7, the V gene TRBV5-5; 10 bases agree with TRBD1. CDR3 size: 14 residues. CDR1 is SGHKS and CDR2 is YYEKEE in the germline V gene (reference sequence). J lost 4 bases, V lost 5 bases, and 6 bases had no gene match. The CDR3: CASRRDRGPYEQYF. For the CDR3, the DNA is TGTGCCAGCAGGCGGGACAGGGGCCCTTACGAGCAGTACTTC.

V and J are TRBV2 and TRBJ2-1, with a tentative D call TRBD1 (6 bases). The ends were cut back, 11 bases at V and 8 bases at J, with 19 bases in the middle. CDR3 length equals 13 residues. Germline values: CDR1 SNHLY, CDR2 FYNNEI. DNA for the CDR3: TGTGCCTTGAACGGGCAGGGGAGTGATGAGCAGTTCTTC. This encodes CALNGQGSDEQFF.

This clonotype was recorded once. The chain combines TRBV6-2 or TRBV6-3 with TRBJ2-7; 7 nucleotides match TRBD1. After removal of 6 bases from V and 3 bases from J, the junction contained 5 bases not matched to a gene. This CDR3 region has 13 residues. The V gene's germline CDR1 is MNHEY and CDR2 SVGEGT. CDR3 region: CASSKGQYYEQYF. CDR3 in DNA: TGTGCCAGCAGCAAGGGACAGTACTACGAGCAGTACTTC.

This clonotype was seen a few times. This chain connects TRBV7-8 to TRBJ1-2, with unresolved D. The CDR3 consists of 14 residues. Per the germline V gene, CDR1 is SGHVS and CDR2 is FQNEAQ. V lost 5 bases and J lost 7, with 17 bases in between. The DNA of the CDR3 is TGTGCCAGCAGCCTAGAGCCGGCTTCATCTGGCTACACCTTC. Amino acid sequence: CASSLEPASSGYTF.

This rearrangement joins TRBV7-3 to TRBJ1-1; a weak D match, TRBD1 (6 bases). CDR3 length: 13 residues. The germline V and J ends were trimmed by 0 bases and 9 bases, with 11 bases remaining between them. CDR1 and CDR2 (germline): SGHTA, FQGTGA. CDR3 nucleotide sequence: TGTGCCAGCAGCTTAACCAACAGGGCTCAAGCTTTCTTT. It translates to CASSLTNRAQAFF.

This clonotype appeared a few times. V is TRBV6-1 and J is TRBJ1-4; no clear D gene. This CDR3 region has 10 residues. Per the germline V gene, CDR1 is MNHNS and CDR2 is SASEGT. Trimming left V 8 bases short and J 7 bases short, with 5 bases between. CDR3 protein: CASFSEKLFF. As DNA, the CDR3 is TGTGCCAGCTTCAGTGAAAAACTGTTTTTT.

The V and J genes are TRBV11-2 and TRBJ1-1, with D possibly matching TRBD1 (6 bases). The CDR3 consists of 13 residues. Germline CDR1 and CDR2: SGHAT and FQNNGV. Trimming left V 2 bases short and J 6 bases short, with 10 bases between. CDR3 in DNA: TGTGCCAGCAGCTTATACAGGGACGCTGAAGCTTTCTTT. Translation: CASSLYRDAEAFF.

V and J are TRBV18 and TRBJ2-5; D not certain. The V gene's germline CDR1 is KGHSH and CDR2 LQKENI. The CDR3 runs to 15 residues. V was clipped by 5 bases and J by 4 bases, with 17 bases between them. The CDR3 DNA reads as TGTGCCAGCTCATATAGCCATGGAGTCGCAGAGACCCAGTACTTC. Its translation is CASSYSHGVAETQYF. Drawing the rest from reference TRBV18 and TRBJ2-5, the complete variable domain is NAGVMQNPRHLVRRRGQEARLRCSPMKGHSHVYWYRQLPEEGLKFMVYLQKENIIDESGMPKERFSAEFPKEGPSILRIQQVVRGDSAAYFCASSYSHGVAETQYFGPGTRLLVL.

The table lists this clonotype with a few counts. The chain combines TRBV3-1 with TRBJ2-1, with 10 bases matching TRBD2. V gave up 3 bases and J gave up 8 bases; unmatched junction bases: 7. This CDR3 is built from 15 residues. Germline V gene data show CDR1 as LGHDT and CDR2 as YNNKEL (reference sequence). The CDR3 coding sequence is TGTGCCAGCAGCCACCGTAGCGGGAGGCGAGATGAGCAGTTCTTC. Residues: CASSHRSGRRDEQFF.

The chain couples TRBV6-2 or TRBV6-3 to TRBJ2-1, with TRBD2 matching over 13 bases. CDR1 is MNHEY, CDR2 SVGEGT, per germline. V was pared by 5 bases and J by 11 bases, with 9 bases of the junction left unmatched. The CDR3 loop spans 15 amino acids. DNA of the CDR3: TGTGCCAGCAGTACAGGACTAGCGGGAGCCCGTAAGCAGTTCTTC. Translated: CASSTGLAGARKQFF.